These 29 T cell receptor beta chains share one sample of origin, sequenced in a study of cytomegalovirus exposure and HLA in healthy donors. PCR employed 60 Vbeta and 13 Jbeta primers. Produced via immunoSEQ multiplex PCR; TCRdb's table is partial and in-frame only. There are 150,000 to 200,000 clones in the sample; over 60% occur only once, and around an eighth lies in the top ten. Sequenced material: PBMCs. These receptor sequences come from a man aged 50 or older in good health and CMV-seropositive.

The rearrangement uses TRBV19 and TRBJ2-7; D unclear. The V end was cut by 2 bases, the J end by 3 bases, with 11 bases between. This CDR3 region has 14 residues. In germline, CDR1 is LNHDA, CDR2 SQIVND (reference sequence). For the CDR3, the DNA is TGTGCCAGTAGTATAAAAGTCCAGAACTACGAGCAGTACTTC. Protein product: CASSIKVQNYEQYF. The full variable domain, with the rest looked up from reference TRBV19 and TRBJ2-7, is DGGITQSPKYLFRKEGQNVTLSCEQNLNHDAMYWYRQDPGQGLRLIYYSQIVNDFQKGDIAEGYSVSREKKESFPLTVTSAQKNPTAFYLCASSIKVQNYEQYFGPGTRLTVT.

Only one count was recorded for this clone. The V gene is TRBV28, the J gene TRBJ1-1; TRBD1 matches 8 bases. The CDR3 sequence is 12 residues long. CDR1 and CDR2 from the germline V gene are MDHEN and SYDVKM. Losses at the gene ends were 7 bases for V and 5 bases for J; bases not matched to a gene: 3. The CDR3 DNA follows: TGTGCCAGCAAGGACAGGGAGACTGAAGCTTTCTTT. Amino acid sequence: CASKDRETEAFF.

The chain carries TRBV2 and TRBJ1-2, with D possibly TRBD1 on 6 matching bases. There are 12 residues in the CDR3. Germline V CDR1 and CDR2: SNHLY, FYNNEI. V shed 9 bases and J shed 12 bases, with 20 bases lying between them. CDR3 residues: CASEGDRPQHTF. The CDR3 nucleotides read TGTGCCAGTGAGGGGGACCGGCCTCAGCACACCTTC.

The gene calls are TRBV27 and TRBJ1-4, with D unresolved. The CDR3 has 16 residues. V lost 2 bases, J lost 0 bases, and 10 bases lay in between. The V gene's germline CDR1 is MNHEY and CDR2 SMNVEV (reference sequence). The chain's CDR3 is CASSLTGEATNEKLFF. CDR3 coding DNA: TGTGCCAGCAGTTTAACTGGGGAGGCAACTAATGAAAAACTGTTTTTT.

The gene calls are TRBV9 and TRBJ2-3; 10 bases fit TRBD2. From germline, CDR1 is SGDLS and CDR2 YYNGEE. The CDR3 length is 18 residues. The J segment lost 5 bases and the V segment lost 3 bases, leaving 15 bases of the junction unmatched. CDR3 nucleotides: TGTGCCAGCAGCGGTCCCGTTCTTAGCGGGGGGACATTAGATACGCAGTATTTT. It specifies CASSGPVLSGGTLDTQYF.

The chain is built from TRBV5-6 and TRBJ1-5; the match to TRBD1 covers 12 bases. Germline assignment: CDR1 SGHDT and CDR2 YYEEEE. The ends lost 1 base at V and 0 bases at J; junction bases unmatched: 8. The CDR3 runs 19 residues. CDR3 coding DNA: TGTGCCAGCAGCTTGTTTGGGACAGGGGGCCCTTCTAGCAATCAGCCCCAGCATTTT. Amino acid sequence: CASSLFGTGGPSSNQPQHF.

This chain connects TRBV7-8 to TRBJ1-4; TRBD1 matches 7 bases. CDR3 length equals 15 residues. In germline, CDR1 is SGHVS, CDR2 FQNEAQ. The trim removed 5 bases at V and 3 bases at J, leaving 6 bases unmatched. CDR3: CASSQNRGSNEKLFF. The CDR3 DNA sequence: TGTGCCAGCAGCCAAAACAGGGGCTCTAATGAAAAACTGTTTTTT.

The chain has TRBV5-1 and TRBJ2-2; unclear D gene. Trimming pared 1 base from V and 2 bases from J, leaving 9 bases between. The CDR3 has 15 residues. Germline V gene sequence: CDR1 SGHRS, CDR2 YFSETQ. As DNA, the CDR3 is TGCGCCAGCAGCTTGTACCCTACTAACACCGGGGAGCTGTTTTTT. Amino acid sequence: CASSLYPTNTGELFF.

The rearrangement uses TRBV9 and TRBJ1-5; 9 bases line up with TRBD1. The CDR3 contains 15 residues. Per the germline V gene, CDR1 is SGDLS and CDR2 is YYNGEE. Trimming removed 4 bases from V and 5 bases from J; junction bases left unmatched: 7. The CDR3 coding sequence is TGTGCCAGCAGCCTCGGACAGGGGTTGGATCAGCCCCAGCATTTT. Translated: CASSLGQGLDQPQHF.

V usage is TRBV11-2 and J usage is TRBJ2-5, with 8 bases fitting TRBD2. Germline lookup yields CDR1 SGHAT and CDR2 FQNNGV. Germline trimming cut 5 bases from V and 5 bases from J; bases unmatched to any gene: 10. The CDR3 contains 15 residues. The CDR3 loop is CASSPRRGAKETQYF. The CDR3 bases are TGTGCCAGCAGCCCAAGGCGGGGGGCGAAGGAGACCCAGTACTTC.

This clone was seen only once. The genes are TRBV5-1 and TRBJ1-1; 8 bases fit TRBD1. After removal of 0 bases from V and 6 bases from J, the junction contained 4 bases not matched to a gene. From germline, CDR1 is SGHRS and CDR2 YFSETQ. This CDR3 has 14 residues. CDR3 amino acids: CASSLGGQVPEAFF. CDR3 bases: TGCGCCAGCAGCTTGGGGGGACAGGTCCCTGAAGCTTTCTTT.

The chain combines TRBV6-1 with TRBJ2-1; TRBD2 aligns across 9 bases. From germline, CDR1 is MNHNS and CDR2 SASEGT. The CDR3 has 16 residues. With V trimmed by 4 bases and J by 2 bases, 6 bases remained unmatched. The CDR3 is CASSVVRGGPYNEQFF. The CDR3 region has the DNA TGTGCCAGCAGTGTCGTGCGGGGGGGCCCCTACAATGAGCAGTTCTTC.

This rearrangement joins TRBV7-2 to TRBJ1-5; weak D call: TRBD1 (6 bases). V lost 3 bases and J lost 0, with 9 bases in between. Germline lookup yields CDR1 SGHTA and CDR2 FQGNSA. The CDR3 consists of 15 residues. CDR3 bases: TGTGCCAGCAGCTTTAGGACAGCTAGCAATCAGCCCCAGCATTTT. Its translation is CASSFRTASNQPQHF.

This chain uses TRBV4-3 with TRBJ2-7; TRBD1 matches at 7 bases. Germline trimming cut 3 bases from V and 5 bases from J; bases unmatched to any gene: 16. Germline-derived CDR1 and CDR2 are LGHNA and YSLEER. This CDR3 is 17 amino acids long. The CDR3 loop is CASSQGVQGNFKDEQYF. DNA for the CDR3: TGCGCCAGCAGCCAGGGAGTACAGGGGAATTTTAAGGACGAGCAGTACTTC.

The chain is built from TRBV18 and TRBJ1-5, with 9 bases aligning to TRBD1. J lost 5 bases, V lost 9 bases, and 8 bases had no gene match. This CDR3 region has 14 residues. Looked up from germline, CDR1 is KGHSH and CDR2 is LQKENI. The DNA of the CDR3 is TGTGCCAGTTCCACAGGGGGCAGATATCAGCCCCAGCATTTT. Translating gives CASSTGGRYQPQHF.

This clone was counted a single time. The J gene is TRBJ2-3, the V gene TRBV4-1; weak D call: TRBD1 (6 bases). V was shortened by 2 bases and J by 1 base, with 10 bases between the two germline ends. This CDR3 spans 15 amino acids. The V gene's germline CDR1 is MGHRA and CDR2 YSYEKL. CDR3 nucleotides: TGCGCCAGCAGCCAACAGGGGTTGGGCACAGATACGCAGTATTTT. Its protein is CASSQQGLGTDTQYF.

The gene calls are TRBV5-6 and TRBJ1-6; no firm D call. The CDR3 contains 15 residues. The germline V gene has CDR1 SGHDT and CDR2 YYEEEE. V was cut by 3 bases and J by 9 bases, with 16 bases left in between. The chain's CDR3 is CASSSVFLVGSPLHF. The CDR3 DNA follows: TGTGCCAGCAGCTCAGTCTTCCTAGTGGGTTCACCCCTCCACTTT.

The CDR3 coding sequence is TGTGCCAGCAGCTTAAATTCGGGGTTCACTGAAGCTTTCTTT. Translation gives CASSLNSGFTEAFF. The chain combines TRBV7-9 with TRBJ1-1; D gene ambiguous. Deletions cut 2 bases from V and 4 bases from J, with 11 bases between. Germline values: CDR1 SEHNR, CDR2 FQNEAQ (reference sequence). This CDR3 is 14 amino acids long.

The chain has TRBV28 and TRBJ2-3; D is possibly TRBD1 (6 bases). The CDR3 is 16 residues long. V lost 8 bases and J lost 3, with 21 bases in between. Germline CDR1 reads MDHEN; CDR2 reads SYDVKM. The CDR3 is CASQFPLGQGTDTQYF. DNA of the CDR3: TGTGCCAGCCAATTCCCATTGGGGCAGGGGACAGATACGCAGTATTTT.

This chain uses TRBV7-2 with TRBJ2-1, with 10 bases matching TRBD2. Trimming cost V 4 bases and J 4 bases; bases outside gene matches: 4. CDR1 and CDR2 (germline): SGHTA, FQGNSA. The CDR3 has 15 residues. CDR3 sequence: CASSSSGGPYNEQFF. Here the CDR3 DNA reads TGTGCCAGCAGCTCTAGCGGGGGCCCGTACAATGAGCAGTTCTTC.

The chain employs TRBV30 and TRBJ2-7, with TRBD1 identical over 8 bases. The J segment lost 10 bases and the V segment lost 4 bases, leaving 21 bases of the junction unmatched. From germline, CDR1 is GTSNPN and CDR2 SVGIG (reference sequence). The CDR3 loop spans 16 amino acids. The chain's CDR3 is CAWTMQGAQGGGHQYF. As DNA, the CDR3 is TGTGCCTGGACCATGCAGGGGGCGCAAGGTGGTGGTCATCAGTACTTC.

This clone was found a few times. V and J are TRBV11-2 and TRBJ2-1, with 9 bases aligning to TRBD1. The CDR3 length is 15 residues. Looked up from germline, CDR1 is SGHAT and CDR2 is FQNNGV. After removal of 4 bases from V and 6 bases from J, the junction contained 7 bases not matched to a gene. The CDR3 nucleotides are TGTGCCAGCAGCTACACGGGGACAGGGAGCAATGAGCAGTTCTTC. Translation: CASSYTGTGSNEQFF.

The V gene is TRBV7-6, the J gene TRBJ2-7, with TRBD1 matching over 8 bases. The CDR3 has 14 residues. Germline CDR1 is SGHVS and CDR2 is FNYEAQ. The V segment lost 4 bases and the J segment 6 bases; nucleotides outside the gene matches: 8. CDR3 DNA sequence: TGTGCCAGCAGCTCACGGACAGGGCTATCCGAGCAGTACTTC. Its protein is CASSSRTGLSEQYF.

V usage is TRBV11-3 and J usage is TRBJ2-5; weak D call: TRBD1 (5 bases). The CDR3 has 17 residues. The V gene's germline CDR1 is SGHNT and CDR2 YENEEA. Between the trimmed V and J ends, which lost 1 base and 1 base, there was a span of 16 bases. This CDR3 reads CASSLGGVGVIQETQYF. CDR3 in DNA: TGTGCCAGCAGCTTAGGAGGTGTAGGGGTCATCCAAGAGACCCAGTACTTC.

The chain recombines TRBV5-4 with TRBJ2-7, with a possible D match to TRBD2 (5 bases). The ends were cut back, 4 bases at V and 2 bases at J, with 13 bases in the middle. The germline gives CDR1 SGHNT, CDR2 YYREEE (reference sequence). This CDR3 region has 14 residues. CDR3 DNA sequence: TGTGCCAGCAGCGAAGGACTTCCCCCCTACGAGCAGTACTTC. Encoded protein: CASSEGLPPYEQYF. The variable domain in full, with the rest retrieved from reference TRBV5-4 and TRBJ2-7, is ETGVTQSPTHLIKTRGQQVTLRCSSQSGHNTVSWYQQALGQGPQFIFQYYREEENGRGNFPPRFSGLQFPNYSSELNVNALELDDSALYLCASSEGLPPYEQYFGPGTRLTVT.

The chain recombines TRBV9 with TRBJ2-5, with TRBD1 identical over 7 bases. Per the germline V gene, CDR1 is SGDLS and CDR2 is YYNGEE. This CDR3 is 16 amino acids long. V shed 2 bases, J shed 5 bases, and the junction held 12 bases outside the gene matches. In nucleotides, the CDR3 is TGTGCCAGCAGCGTCACGTCCGGGACAGTGGGGGAGACCCAGTACTTC. It translates to CASSVTSGTVGETQYF.

V is TRBV7-9 and J is TRBJ1-1; D is possibly TRBD1 (5 bases). The CDR3 length is 14 residues. CDR1 is SEHNR, CDR2 FQNEAQ, per germline (reference sequence). V was trimmed by 0 bases and J by 6 bases, leaving 11 bases between them. The CDR3 spells CASSLAGDKAEAFF. The DNA of the CDR3 is TGTGCCAGCAGCTTAGCAGGGGATAAGGCTGAAGCTTTCTTT.

The chain employs TRBV9 and TRBJ2-1; a possible D gene is TRBD1 (5 bases). Per germline, CDR1 SGDLS and CDR2 YYNGEE. The CDR3 is 14 residues long. With 5 bases removed from V and 10 bases from J, the gap between germline ends came to 19 bases. DNA of the CDR3: TGTGCCAGCAGTAAACAGGCCCTATTGGGAGAGCAGTTCTTC. It yields the protein CASSKQALLGEQFF.

This clone has only a few counts. Other DNA sequences in the same sample also yield this CDR3. The V call is TRBV28, the J call TRBJ1-4; D is perhaps TRBD1 (6 bases). The CDR3 has 15 residues. V was clipped by 5 bases and J by 3 bases, with 13 bases between them. Germline V lookup: CDR1 MDHEN, CDR2 SYDVKM. This CDR3 reads CASSPPGQSNEKLFF. DNA for the CDR3: TGTGCCAGCAGTCCCCCGGGACAATCTAATGAAAAACTGTTTTTT.